This T cell receptor (beta chain) was sequenced in a study of CD8+ T cells in alopecia areata. Study context: Treated individuals took tofacitinib by mouth, 5 to 10 mg twice daily.

Comments on this clone: Its antigen is unidentified.

Broader study findings: In scalp and blood, many expanded lesional clones persisted during tofacitinib. In lesional scalp, particularly from alopecia totalis/universalis, clonality was higher than in normal scalp.

CDR1 ENHRY and CDR2 SYGVKD come from the germline V gene. The CDR3 loop spans 15 amino acids. Trimming cost V 2 bases and J 1 base; bases outside gene matches: 3. Treatment in this sample: oral pan-JAK inhibitor, 5-10 mg twice daily. T lymphocytes (CD4+ and CD8+) were sorted from PBMCs. The sequencing template was cDNA reverse transcribed from extracted RNA. Clones were read by immunoSEQ multiplex PCR, and TCRdb kept only the in-frame ones, dropping some. The sample lists 140,000 to 150,000 clones, 50% to 65% occurring once. This chain links TRBV10-3 with TRBJ1-1, with TRBD1 identical over 8 bases. This TCR was recovered from a human donor with alopecia areata. Sequences were derived from CD8+ T cells sorted from blood, sampled at week 4, from a patient treated with tofacitinib. CDR3 bases: TGTGCCATCAGTGAGGCAGGACAGGGGAACACTGAAGCTTTCTTT. This codes for CAISEAGQGNTEAFF.